This T cell receptor (beta chain) was captured by sequencing in a study of blood T cells in healthy people across ages. About the research overall: Capture via template switching afforded approximately one barcoded beta molecule per two T cells.

As concerns this clonotype: Its matching antigen is unknown.

Study-level points and caveats: Conclusively comparing naive with antigen-experienced cells was impossible with unsorted PBMCs.

Primed by a sample-barcoded 5' primer and a J-beta primer mix, a second PCR proceeded for about 7 to 12 cycles. TCRdb recomputed calls from the 5' RACE reads with MiXCR, one row per CDR3 protein. Altogether approximately 900,000 distinct CDR3 sequences are present, around 29% being singletons, with the ten largest covering 9.5% to 13%. These data were likewise used in another study, on T cells of mothers and their children. As reported in that work: Donors comprised a few healthy Caucasian mothers plus their six children. Unrelated mother-child pairs always had slightly, but never significantly, lower normalized overlap than related pairs.

This sequence originates from a woman in her forties in good health. The source material was blood.

The CDR3 here is CASSTKNTQGLEADTQYF. The CDR3 DNA reads TGTGCCAGCAGCACCAAAAACACACAGGGGTTGGAGGCAGATACGCAGTATTTT. The chain carries TRBV12-3 or TRBV12-4 and TRBJ2-3; 7 bases are a match to TRBD1. J lost 4 bases, V lost 6 bases, and 19 bases had no gene match. CDR3 size: 18 residues.